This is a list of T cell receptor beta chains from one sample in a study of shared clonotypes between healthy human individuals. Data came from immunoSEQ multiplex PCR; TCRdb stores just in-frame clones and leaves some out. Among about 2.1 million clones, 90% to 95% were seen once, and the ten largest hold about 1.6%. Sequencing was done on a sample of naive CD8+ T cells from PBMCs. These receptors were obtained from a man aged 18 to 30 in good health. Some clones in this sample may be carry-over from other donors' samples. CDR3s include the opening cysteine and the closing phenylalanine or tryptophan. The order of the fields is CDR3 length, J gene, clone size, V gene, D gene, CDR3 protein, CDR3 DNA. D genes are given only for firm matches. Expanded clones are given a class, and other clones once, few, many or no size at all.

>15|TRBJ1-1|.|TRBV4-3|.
CASSQGDRTNTEAFF
TGCGCCAGCAGCCAAGGGGACCGAACGAACACTGAAGCTTTCTTT
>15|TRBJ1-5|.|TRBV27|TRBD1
CASSLGQGRYQPQHF
TGTGCCAGCAGTTTGGGACAGGGGCGTTATCAGCCCCAGCATTTT
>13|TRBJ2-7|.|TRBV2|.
CASTPGRSYEQYF
TGTGCCAGCACTCCAGGGCGCTCCTACGAGCAGTACTTC
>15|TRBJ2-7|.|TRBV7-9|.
CASGESMDRYYEQYF
TGTGCCAGCGGGGAATCAATGGACAGATACTACGAGCAGTACTTC
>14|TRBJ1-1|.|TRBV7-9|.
CASSPLTANTEAFF
TGTGCCAGCAGCCCCCTAACAGCGAACACTGAAGCTTTCTTT
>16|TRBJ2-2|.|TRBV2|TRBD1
CASREPGQGAVGELFF
TGTGCCAGCAGAGAACCGGGACAGGGGGCCGTCGGGGAGCTGTTTTTT
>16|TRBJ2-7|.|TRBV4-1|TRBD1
CASSQEKTGASYEQYF
TGCGCCAGCAGCCAAGAGAAGACAGGGGCTTCCTACGAGCAGTACTTC
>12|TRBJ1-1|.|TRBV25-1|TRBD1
CASSGQGYEAFF
TGTGCCAGCAGTGGACAGGGCTATGAAGCTTTCTTT
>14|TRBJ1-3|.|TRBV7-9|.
CASSRGGSGNTIYF
TGTGCCAGCAGCCGGGGGGGTTCTGGAAACACCATATATTTT
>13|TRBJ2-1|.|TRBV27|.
CASSLFSSNEQFF
TGTGCCAGCAGTTTATTTTCTAGCAATGAGCAGTTCTTC
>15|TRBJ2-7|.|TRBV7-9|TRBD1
CASSQPGQGWNEQYF
TGTGCCAGCAGCCAACCGGGACAGGGTTGGAACGAGCAGTACTTC
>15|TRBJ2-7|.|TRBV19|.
CASSIWLQGTYEQYF
TGTGCCAGTTCCATCTGGTTACAGGGCACCTACGAGCAGTACTTC
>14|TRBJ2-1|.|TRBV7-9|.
CASSLAGVGNEQFF
TGTGCCAGCAGCTTAGCGGGAGTAGGGAATGAGCAGTTCTTC
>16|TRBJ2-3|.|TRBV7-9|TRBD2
CASSFLREGLADTQYF
TGTGCCAGCAGCTTCCTGCGGGAGGGCCTCGCAGATACGCAGTATTTT
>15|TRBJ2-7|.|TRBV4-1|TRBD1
CASSPKHRGLGEQYF
TGCGCCAGCAGCCCCAAGCACAGGGGGCTGGGCGAGCAGTACTTC
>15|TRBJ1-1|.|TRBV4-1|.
CASSQAGLPGTEAFF
TGCGCCAGCAGCCAAGCAGGGTTGCCGGGAACTGAAGCTTTCTTT
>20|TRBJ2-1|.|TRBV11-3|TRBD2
CASSLERGTSGQGHYNEQFF
TGTGCCAGCAGCTTAGAGCGGGGGACTAGCGGTCAAGGCCACTACAATGAGCAGTTCTTC
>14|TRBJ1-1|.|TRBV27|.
CASSPTPELAEAFF
TGTGCCAGCAGTCCAACCCCTGAGTTAGCAGAAGCTTTCTTT
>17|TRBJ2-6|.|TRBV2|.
CASTLAPTVAGANVLTF
TGTGCCAGCACACTAGCCCCGACAGTAGCTGGGGCCAACGTCCTGACTTTC
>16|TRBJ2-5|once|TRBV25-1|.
CASSESVFRGLETQYF
TGTGCCAGCAGTGAATCGGTTTTTCGGGGGCTGGAGACCCAGTACTTC
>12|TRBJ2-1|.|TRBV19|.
CASIDSYNEQFF
TGTGCCAGTATCGACAGTTACAATGAGCAGTTCTTC
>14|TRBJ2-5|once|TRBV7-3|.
CASSPTGLGETQYF
TGTGCCAGCAGTCCAACAGGGTTGGGGGAGACCCAGTACTTC
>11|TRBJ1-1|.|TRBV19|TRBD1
CATSDRAEAFF
TGTGCCACTTCCGACAGGGCTGAAGCTTTCTTT
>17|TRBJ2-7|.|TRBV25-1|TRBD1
CAIVSHPPNRGPYEQYF
TGTGCCATCGTCTCTCACCCCCCAAACAGGGGGCCCTACGAGCAGTACTTC
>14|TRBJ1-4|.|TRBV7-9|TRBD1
CASSPGQGDEKLFF
TGTGCCAGCTCCCCGGGACAGGGAGATGAAAAACTGTTTTTT
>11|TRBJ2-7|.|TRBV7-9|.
CASSRTNEQYF
TGTGCCAGCAGCCGAACTAACGAGCAGTACTTC
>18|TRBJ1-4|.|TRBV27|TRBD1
CASSTKTGSGAFYEKLFF
TGTGCCAGCAGCACAAAGACAGGGTCCGGCGCGTTTTATGAAAAACTGTTTTTT
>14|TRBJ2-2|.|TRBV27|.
CASSPLGGGGELFF
TGTGCCAGCAGTCCTCTAGGGGGGGGCGGGGAGCTGTTTTTT
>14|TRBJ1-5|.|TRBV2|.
CASSGDTALVTQHF
TGTGCCAGCAGCGGGGACACGGCCCTAGTGACCCAGCATTTT
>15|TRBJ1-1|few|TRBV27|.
CASTPRGSIYHEAFF
TGTGCCAGCACCCCCCGGGGGTCCATCTACCATGAAGCTTTCTTT
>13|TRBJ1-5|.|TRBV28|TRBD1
CASSDRGDQPQHF
TGTGCCAGCAGCGACAGGGGCGATCAGCCCCAGCATTTT
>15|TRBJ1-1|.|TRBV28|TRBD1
CASSTTGQGMGEAFF
TGTGCCAGCAGTACGACGGGACAGGGGATGGGTGAAGCTTTCTTT
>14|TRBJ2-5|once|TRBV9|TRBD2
CASSRSGAEETQYF
TGTGCCAGCAGCCGAAGCGGGGCGGAAGAGACCCAGTACTTC
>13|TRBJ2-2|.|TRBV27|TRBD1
CASNRGGWGELFF
TGTGCCAGCAACAGGGGCGGTTGGGGGGAGCTGTTTTTT
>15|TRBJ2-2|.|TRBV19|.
CASSMSRAGTGELFF
TGTGCCAGTAGTATGAGTAGGGCGGGCACCGGGGAGCTGTTTTTT
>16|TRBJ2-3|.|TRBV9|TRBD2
CASSPGTSGRTDTQYF
TGTGCCAGCAGCCCCGGGACTAGCGGTCGCACAGATACGCAGTATTTT
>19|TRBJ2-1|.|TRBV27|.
CASSFLNLDYLRQDNEQFF
TGTGCCAGCAGTTTTCTTAATCTAGATTACCTACGACAGGACAATGAGCAGTTCTTC
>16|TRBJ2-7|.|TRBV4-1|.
CASSQEQSLNSYEQYF
TGCGCCAGCAGCCAAGAGCAAAGCCTTAATTCCTACGAGCAGTACTTC
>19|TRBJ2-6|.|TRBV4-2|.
CASSPRGGDFSSGANVLTF
TGTGCCAGCAGCCCCCGCGGAGGAGATTTTAGCTCTGGGGCCAACGTCCTGACTTTC
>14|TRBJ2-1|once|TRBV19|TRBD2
CASSIGPSAGGEFF
TGTGCCAGTAGTATAGGCCCCTCAGCGGGGGGGGAGTTCTTC